Each of the 20 T cell receptor beta chains below was sequenced from the same sample in a study of T cell responses to AZD1222 COVID-19 vaccine. Repertoires were generated with immunoSEQ multiplex PCR, while TCRdb's copy carries only in-frame clones and drops some. The table records about 170,000 clones, 93% of them present only once. The material sequenced was peripheral blood, taken on day 0 of AZD1222 vaccination. These receptor sequences come from an adult in good health.

The gene calls are TRBV20-1 and TRBJ1-5; D is ambiguous. Trimming took off 3 bases at V and 3 bases at J, with 6 bases between the two ends. This CDR3 is 12 amino acids long. Germline V gives CDR1 DFQATT, CDR2 SNEGSKA (reference sequence). CDR3 bases: TGCAGTGCTAGTAGTTTCAATCAGCCCCAGCATTTT. Translation gives CSASSFNQPQHF.

The gene calls are TRBV5-1 and TRBJ1-2, with 9 bases lining up with TRBD1. With 4 bases clipped from V and 8 bases from J, the junction kept 9 bases outside the gene matches. CDR1 is SGHRS and CDR2 is YFSETQ in the germline V gene. This CDR3 is built from 14 residues. CDR3 nucleotide sequence: TGCGCCAGCAGCGGGGACGGACAGGGGAAAGGCTACACCTTC. It codes for CASSGDGQGKGYTF.

This chain connects TRBV2 to TRBJ1-6; D gene uncertain. CDR1 is SNHLY, CDR2 FYNNEI, per germline. The CDR3 runs 14 residues. V lost 7 bases and J 7 bases, leaving 14 bases between the germline ends. CDR3 nucleotides: TGTGCCAGCACGAGGGAGGCGCCAAATTCACCCCTCCACTTT. Translating gives CASTREAPNSPLHF.

The rearrangement joins TRBV5-1 to TRBJ1-3; perhaps TRBD1 as D (5 bases). Trimming removed 4 bases from V and 1 base from J, with 15 bases in between. This CDR3 has 16 residues. CDR1 and CDR2 (germline): SGHRS, YFSETQ. The CDR3 is CASSRDGAGSGNTIYF. In nucleotides, the CDR3 is TGCGCCAGCAGCAGGGACGGCGCTGGGTCTGGAAACACCATATATTTT.

The chain links TRBV13 to TRBJ2-1; TRBD2 matches at 7 bases. The germline gives CDR1 PRHDT, CDR2 FYEKMQ (reference sequence). J lost 7 bases, V lost 7 bases, and 7 bases had no gene match. This CDR3 region has 13 residues. CDR3: CASTPQGGNEQFF. The CDR3 DNA sequence: TGTGCCAGCACCCCTCAGGGAGGGAATGAGCAGTTCTTC.

The rearrangement uses TRBV20-1 and TRBJ1-5; perhaps TRBD1 as D (6 bases). V lost 3 bases and J lost 2, with 14 bases in between. CDR3 length: 15 residues. Germline V gives CDR1 DFQATT, CDR2 SNEGSKA (reference sequence). The CDR3 nucleotides read TGCAGTGCTAGTAGGGGGGTTATTGGCAATCAGCCCCAGCATTTT. This translates into CSASRGVIGNQPQHF.

The rearrangement links TRBV12-3 or TRBV12-4 to TRBJ2-7; possibly TRBD2 for D (5 bases). V was cut by 3 bases and J by 11 bases, with 11 bases left in between. The CDR3 totals 11 residues. This CDR3 reads CASSFTAGKYF. CDR3 coding DNA: TGTGCCAGCAGTTTCACGGCCGGGAAGTACTTC.

The gene calls are TRBV3-1 (or the pseudogene TRBV3-2) and TRBJ1-2; D gene unclear. Germline values: CDR1 LGHDT, CDR2 YNNKEL (reference sequence). V dropped 0 bases and J dropped 4 bases, with 6 bases sitting between them. This CDR3 has 13 residues. CDR3 in DNA: TGTGCCAGCAGCCAAGAACAGTTCTATGGCTACACCTTC. Protein: CASSQEQFYGYTF.

The chain carries TRBV6-5 and TRBJ1-2, with D unclear. The length of the CDR3 is 14 residues. Trimming stripped 3 bases from V and 4 bases from J, with 12 bases between. In germline, CDR1 is MNHEY, CDR2 SVGAGI. CDR3 in amino acids: CASSYSGPSYGYTF. Here the CDR3 DNA reads TGTGCCAGCAGTTATTCAGGACCGAGCTATGGCTACACCTTC.

This clone has more than one count but fewer than ten. The rearrangement uses TRBV7-6 and TRBJ1-3; D possibly corresponds to TRBD1 (6 bases). The germline V and J ends were trimmed by 1 base and 1 base, with 8 bases remaining between them. From germline, CDR1 is SGHVS and CDR2 FNYEAQ. The CDR3 is 15 amino acids. The CDR3 protein is CASSLVGGSGNTIYF. The CDR3 DNA reads TGTGCCAGCAGCTTAGTAGGGGGATCTGGAAACACCATATATTTT.

The rearrangement uses TRBV7-8 and TRBJ2-1, with 10 positions matching TRBD2. With V trimmed by 3 bases and J by 4 bases, 6 bases remained unmatched. The CDR3 runs 16 residues. Looked up from germline, CDR1 is SGHVS and CDR2 is FQNEAQ. The CDR3 bases are TGTGCCAGCAGCTTGTTTGTTAGCGGGAGGTACAATGAGCAGTTCTTC. This translates into CASSLFVSGRYNEQFF.

This clone was counted a single time. The gene calls are TRBV13 and TRBJ2-7; D is uncertain. This CDR3 has 13 amino acids. The V and J ends lost 1 base and 3 bases respectively, with 7 bases between them. Germline V lookup: CDR1 PRHDT, CDR2 FYEKMQ (reference sequence). The CDR3 nucleotides read TGTGCCAGCAGCTTAGCTCCCGACTACGAGCAGTACTTC. Translating gives CASSLAPDYEQYF.

The genes are TRBV19 and TRBJ1-5; tentative D call: TRBD1 (5 bases). V dropped 0 bases and J dropped 7 bases, with 25 bases sitting between them. The CDR3 is 19 amino acids. Germline lookup yields CDR1 LNHDA and CDR2 SQIVND (reference sequence). DNA of the CDR3: TGTGCCAGTAGTATAGACATCTCGGTTGGGACTTTTACCGGGCAGCCCCAGCATTTT. This gives the protein CASSIDISVGTFTGQPQHF.

V is TRBV29-1 and J is TRBJ1-3; perhaps TRBD1 as D (6 bases). CDR3 length: 15 amino acids. Germline lookup yields CDR1 SQVTM and CDR2 ANQGSEA. Trimming removed 4 bases at V and 4 bases at J, with 17 bases between. Here the CDR3 reads CSVVGERGKGNTIYF. As DNA, the CDR3 is TGCAGCGTTGTAGGGGAAAGGGGGAAAGGAAACACCATATATTTT.

The rearrangement joins TRBV7-8 to TRBJ2-1; 8 bases are a match to TRBD1. Germline V gene data show CDR1 as SGHVS and CDR2 as FQNEAQ. V dropped 1 base and J dropped 5; count of bases not matched to a gene: 10. This CDR3 contains 17 residues. CDR3 bases: TGTGCCAGCAGCTTAGGAAGGGGGACAGGTGATAACAATGAGCAGTTCTTC. Amino acids: CASSLGRGTGDNNEQFF.

This chain uses TRBV3-1 (or the pseudogene TRBV3-2) with TRBJ1-2; 10 bases align to TRBD1. This CDR3 is built from 14 residues. Per the germline V gene, CDR1 is LGHDT and CDR2 is YNNKEL (reference sequence). The ends lost 5 bases at V and 8 bases at J; junction bases unmatched: 8. The CDR3 reads CASSAGGTGAGYTF. Here the CDR3 DNA reads TGTGCCAGCAGCGCTGGCGGGACAGGGGCCGGCTACACCTTC.

V gene TRBV18 combines with J gene TRBJ1-2; D remains unclear. The CDR3 consists of 15 residues. Germline V gene data show CDR1 as KGHSH and CDR2 as LQKENI. Trimming pared 1 base from V and 6 bases from J, leaving 15 bases between. The CDR3 DNA sequence: TGTGCCAGCTCACCACTGTCCGACTCTAAGGATGGCTACACCTTC. Its translation: CASSPLSDSKDGYTF.

This rearrangement joins TRBV29-1 to TRBJ2-1, with D possibly TRBD1 on 5 matching bases. Germline CDR1 reads SQVTM; CDR2 reads ANQGSEA. Trimming left V 4 bases short and J 0 bases short, with 10 bases between. The CDR3 has 14 amino acids. This CDR3 reads CSVAGLNSYNEQFF. CDR3 sequence (DNA): TGCAGCGTTGCAGGGTTAAACTCCTACAATGAGCAGTTCTTC.

The gene calls are TRBV6-5 and TRBJ1-1, with a tentative D call TRBD1 (5 bases). Trimming stripped 6 bases from V and 1 base from J, with 15 bases between. In germline, CDR1 is MNHEY, CDR2 SVGAGI. The CDR3 totals 15 residues. CDR3 amino acids: CASSQQWGGNTEAFF. The CDR3 nucleotides are TGTGCCAGCAGCCAACAATGGGGGGGGAACACTGAAGCTTTCTTT.

On this clone: The identical CDR3 is also encoded by other nucleotide sequences in the sample. This chain connects TRBV3-1 (or the pseudogene TRBV3-2) to TRBJ1-3; D gene ambiguous. V was pared by 1 base and J by 4 bases, with 2 bases between. In germline, CDR1 is LGHDT, CDR2 YNNKEL (reference sequence). The CDR3 has 12 residues. The CDR3 protein is CASSQAGNTIYF. The CDR3 nucleotides are TGTGCCAGCAGCCAAGCCGGAAACACCATATATTTT.